The 30 T cell receptor beta chains below come from one sample, sequenced in a study of blood T cell repertoires in COVID-19. The assay was immunoSEQ multiplex PCR, and TCRdb's table has in-frame clones only and misses some. The sample carries approximately 260,000 clones, about 89% recorded once. Sequencing used peripheral blood. The receptors come from a man aged 50-60 years with acute or convalescent COVID-19.

The chain is built from TRBV7-2 and TRBJ1-5; a weak D match, TRBD1 (5 bases). The V gene's germline CDR1 is SGHTA and CDR2 FQGNSA. The CDR3 is 14 amino acids. V lost 5 bases and J lost 4, with 12 bases in between. CDR3 nucleotide sequence: TGTGCCAGCAGCCCAGGGAGGCTAAATCAGCCCCAGCATTTT. It translates to CASSPGRLNQPQHF.

This chain uses TRBV27 with TRBJ2-3, with D perhaps matching TRBD2 (5 bases). The CDR3 is made up of 14 amino acids. The V end lost 8 bases, the J end lost 6 bases, and 18 bases lay between the germline ends. Per the germline V gene, CDR1 is MNHEY and CDR2 is SMNVEV (reference sequence). Here the CDR3 DNA reads TGTGCCAGCCCTAACAGCGGCCCTTGGGATACGCAGTATTTT. This translates into CASPNSGPWDTQYF.

The rearrangement links TRBV29-1 to TRBJ2-2; 8 bases align to TRBD1. This CDR3 is 15 amino acids long. V gave up 5 bases and J gave up 1 base; unmatched junction bases: 6. CDR1 and CDR2 (germline): SQVTM, ANQGSEA. CDR3 in amino acids: CSVSRGTGNTGELFF. The CDR3 nucleotides read TGCAGCGTTTCTCGCGGGACAGGGAACACCGGGGAGCTGTTTTTT.

This clone has more than one count but fewer than ten. The chain links TRBV25-1 to TRBJ2-3; TRBD2 agrees at 11 bases. J lost 0 bases, V lost 4 bases, and 9 bases had no gene match. Per the germline V gene, CDR1 is MGHDK and CDR2 is SYGVNS. CDR3 length equals 18 residues. This chain's CDR3 is CASSGPSGGFSSTDTQYF. The CDR3 coding sequence is TGTGCCAGCAGTGGACCTAGCGGGGGGTTCTCTAGCACAGATACGCAGTATTTT.

This clone has just a few counts. In nucleotides, the CDR3 is TGTGCCAGCCGAGGGACAGAGGAAAAACTGTTTTTT. Translation gives CASRGTEEKLFF. This chain uses TRBV2 with TRBJ1-4, with TRBD1 matching 7 bases. Germline V gives CDR1 SNHLY, CDR2 FYNNEI. The CDR3 is 12 residues long. Unmatched junction bases numbered 5, after V lost 8 bases and J lost 8 bases.

The chain is built from TRBV7-9 and TRBJ2-1, with D perhaps TRBD2 (6 bases). Germline CDR1 is SEHNR and CDR2 is FQNEAQ (reference sequence). The CDR3 spans 19 residues. Trimming left V 7 bases short and J 4 bases short, with 29 bases between. The CDR3 sequence: CASTWRAYQGDPPYNEQFF. CDR3 sequence (DNA): TGTGCCAGCACCTGGAGGGCGTACCAGGGTGATCCTCCTTACAATGAGCAGTTCTTC. Combining the CDR3 with reference TRBV7-9 and TRBJ2-1 gives the whole variable domain DTGVSQNPRHKITKRGQNVTFRCDPISEHNRLYWYRQTLGQGPEFLTYFQNEAQLEKSRLLSDRFSAERPKGSFSTLEIQRTEQGDSAMYLCASTWRAYQGDPPYNEQFFGPGTRLTVL.

The V and J genes are TRBV2 and TRBJ1-4, with D possibly matching TRBD1 (5 bases). V was clipped by 7 bases and J by 5 bases, with 14 bases between them. This CDR3 has 14 residues. Germline CDR1 and CDR2: SNHLY and FYNNEI. CDR3 in amino acids: CASILRTPNEKLFF. The CDR3 DNA reads as TGTGCCAGCATTTTACGGACACCGAATGAAAAACTGTTTTTT. The complete variable domain, with remaining parts taken from reference TRBV2 and TRBJ1-4, reads EPEVTQTPSHQVTQMGQEVILRCVPISNHLYFYWYRQILGQKVEFLVSFYNNEISEKSEIFDDQFSVERPDGSNFTLKIRSTKLEDSAMYFCASILRTPNEKLFFGSGTQLSVL.

The CDR3 spells CASSHQQGAEAFF. DNA for the CDR3: TGTGCCAGTAGTCATCAACAGGGAGCTGAAGCTTTCTTT. V and J are TRBV19 and TRBJ1-1; tentatively, D is TRBD1 (6 bases). With 5 bases removed from V and 6 bases from J, the gap between germline ends came to 13 bases. This CDR3 has 13 amino acids. Per germline, CDR1 LNHDA and CDR2 SQIVND (reference sequence).

The rearrangement links TRBV5-1 to TRBJ1-3, with TRBD1 as a possible D gene (6 bases). The CDR3 is made up of 17 amino acids. V was cut by 5 bases and J by 4 bases, with 22 bases left in between. CDR1 SGHRS and CDR2 YFSETQ come from the germline V gene. CDR3 amino acids: CASSLDRPGPLGNTIYF. CDR3 DNA sequence: TGCGCCAGCAGTCTCGACAGGCCCGGGCCTCTAGGAAACACCATATATTTT.

The V gene is TRBV30, the J gene TRBJ1-5, with D perhaps TRBD1 (5 bases). This CDR3 contains 13 residues. Germline lookup yields CDR1 GTSNPN and CDR2 SVGIG (reference sequence). The V and J ends lost 1 base and 7 bases respectively, with 11 bases between them. CDR3 nucleotides: TGTGCCTGGAGTGGGGCAGGGAAGCAGCCCCAGCATTTT. This translates into CAWSGAGKQPQHF.

Only one count was recorded for this clone. The gene calls are TRBV6-1 and TRBJ1-2, with D perhaps matching TRBD1 (5 bases). The CDR3 sequence is 16 residues long. Per germline, CDR1 MNHNS and CDR2 SASEGT. The V and J ends lost 3 bases and 4 bases respectively, with 18 bases between them. CDR3 amino acids: CASSEGATAGLYGYTF. CDR3 DNA: TGTGCCAGCAGTGAGGGAGCGACGGCGGGGCTCTATGGCTACACCTTC.

This clone was observed a single time. The V call is TRBV7-9, the J call TRBJ2-7; D is uncertain. CDR1 is SEHNR and CDR2 is FQNEAQ in the germline V gene (reference sequence). The germline V and J ends were trimmed by 5 bases and 2 bases, with 13 bases remaining between them. This CDR3 has 14 amino acids. CDR3 in DNA: TGTGCCAGCAGCCCCCGCGAGGCAACCTACGAGCAGTACTTC. Protein: CASSPREATYEQYF.

V is TRBV10-3 and J is TRBJ1-5, with D perhaps matching TRBD1 (5 bases). Germline lookup yields CDR1 ENHRY and CDR2 SYGVKD. The CDR3 is 13 residues long. The V gene lost 10 bases and the J gene lost 3 bases, with 13 bases spanning the gap. This CDR3 is CATGGVSNQPQHF. The CDR3 DNA reads TGTGCCACCGGGGGGGTCTCCAATCAGCCCCAGCATTTT.

This sequence joins TRBV9 and TRBJ2-7; tentative D call: TRBD2 (7 bases). Trimming shortened V by 0 bases and J by 3 bases, and 19 bases separated the two germline ends. The CDR3 totals 17 residues. Looked up from germline, CDR1 is SGDLS and CDR2 is YYNGEE. The CDR3 DNA is TGTGCCAGCAGCGTAGCCGGCGGAGGGGGACTAATCTACGAGCAGTACTTC. This encodes CASSVAGGGGLIYEQYF.

The chain employs TRBV5-4 and TRBJ2-3, with 8 nucleotides matching TRBD2. This CDR3 is built from 17 residues. The germline CDR1 and CDR2 sequences are SGHNT and YYREEE (reference sequence). V dropped 0 bases and J dropped 0; count of bases not matched to a gene: 6. In DNA form, the CDR3 reads TGTGCCAGCAGCTTGGACGGGGGGGCGTCGAGCACAGATACGCAGTATTTT. Amino acids: CASSLDGGASSTDTQYF.

V usage is TRBV7-5 and J usage is TRBJ1-4; the D call in the table, TRBD1, was not verified against the DNA. TRBV7-5 is flagged as a pseudogene. This CDR3 has 17 amino acids. The CDR3 loop reads CARRPRDRGRRGEKLFF. CDR3 coding DNA: TGTGCCAGAAGACCCCGGGACAGGGGGCGCCGGGGTGAAAAACTGTTTTTT.

This sequence joins TRBV29-1 and TRBJ1-3; the D is unclear. CDR1 and CDR2 (germline): SQVTM, ANQGSEA. The length of the CDR3 is 12 residues. The V and J ends lost 2 bases and 6 bases respectively, with 8 bases between them. The CDR3 nucleotides read TGCAGCGTTGAATCGGCGGCAAACACCATATATTTT. It yields the protein CSVESAANTIYF.

The chain uses TRBV10-3 and TRBJ1-2; D call uncertain. Germline-derived CDR1 and CDR2 are ENHRY and SYGVKD. This CDR3 spans 11 amino acids. V was cut by 2 bases and J by 6 bases, with 4 bases left in between. CDR3 in DNA: TGTGCCATCAGTGAGGGCAATGGCTACACCTTC. Translation: CAISEGNGYTF.

The rearrangement links TRBV11-1 to TRBJ2-1; D remains unclear. Trimming stripped 8 bases from V and 4 bases from J, with 12 bases between. CDR1 SGHAT and CDR2 FQDESV come from the germline V gene (reference sequence). CDR3 length equals 13 residues. This CDR3 reads CASSKAAYNEQFF. The CDR3 region has the DNA TGTGCCAGCTCCAAGGCGGCATACAATGAGCAGTTCTTC.

The gene calls are TRBV9 and TRBJ2-1; the D gene is possibly TRBD2 (5 bases). CDR1 SGDLS and CDR2 YYNGEE come from the germline V gene. This CDR3 has 13 amino acids. V was cut by 4 bases and J by 9 bases, with 14 bases left in between. The CDR3 sequence is CASSWKDRGEQFF. The DNA of the CDR3 is TGTGCCAGCAGCTGGAAGGACCGGGGTGAGCAGTTCTTC.

The genes are TRBV5-1 and TRBJ2-6, with 10 bases lining up with TRBD1. This CDR3 comprises 17 residues. V was pared by 8 bases and J by 1 base, with 9 bases of the junction left unmatched. Germline assignment: CDR1 SGHRS and CDR2 YFSETQ. Written as DNA, the CDR3 is TGCGCCAGTGGGGACAGGGGCGACAAATCTGGGGCCAACGTCCTGACTTTC. This gives the protein CASGDRGDKSGANVLTF.

The rearrangement joins TRBV4-1 to TRBJ1-3, with unresolved D. The CDR3 is made up of 16 amino acids. V was cut by 0 bases and J by 0 bases, with 9 bases left in between. Germline V gives CDR1 MGHRA, CDR2 YSYEKL. CDR3 nucleotide sequence: TGCGCCAGCAGCCAAGATGCGGGTTACTCTGGAAACACCATATATTTT. Translation gives CASSQDAGYSGNTIYF.

The rearrangement uses TRBV30 and TRBJ1-5; D unresolved. The CDR3 is 16 residues long. Trimming stripped 2 bases from V and 3 bases from J, with 17 bases between. From germline, CDR1 is GTSNPN and CDR2 SVGIG (reference sequence). The CDR3 bases are TGTGCCTGGAGTCGGCCGCGGGGAGGGTACAATCAGCCCCAGCATTTT. As protein: CAWSRPRGGYNQPQHF.

V usage is TRBV20-1 and J usage is TRBJ2-7; 9 nucleotides align to TRBD2. V trimming: 3 bases; J trimming: 2 bases; junction bases outside the gene matches: 8. This CDR3 region has 15 residues. CDR1 is DFQATT and CDR2 is SNEGSKA in the germline V gene (reference sequence). CDR3 region: CSASRRGGRTYEQYF. The CDR3 nucleotides are TGCAGTGCTAGTAGGCGGGGGGGTCGGACCTACGAGCAGTACTTC.

The chain employs TRBV10-2 and TRBJ1-2, with 9 bases lining up with TRBD1. The CDR3 loop spans 13 amino acids. V dropped 5 bases and J dropped 4; count of bases not matched to a gene: 2. Germline V gives CDR1 WSHSY, CDR2 SAAADI. The CDR3 region has the DNA TGCGCCAGCAGTCAGACAGGGGGCTATGGCTACACCTTC. Translating it yields CASSQTGGYGYTF.

This clone was detected once. This rearrangement joins TRBV25-1 to TRBJ2-5; 9 nucleotides line up with TRBD1. The V and J ends lost 5 bases and 5 bases, in that order; junction bases with no gene match: 9. CDR1 is MGHDK and CDR2 is SYGVNS in the germline V gene. This CDR3 is built from 15 residues. The CDR3 reads CASSFTGGSEETQYF. CDR3 sequence (DNA): TGTGCCAGCAGTTTTACAGGGGGCTCGGAGGAGACCCAGTACTTC.

This sequence joins TRBV30 and TRBJ2-5; TRBD1 might be the D (7 bases). This CDR3 contains 13 residues. CDR1 GTSNPN and CDR2 SVGIG come from the germline V gene (reference sequence). Trimming took off 8 bases at V and 1 base at J, with 14 bases between the two ends. The CDR3 protein is CARGTVGQETQYF. CDR3 DNA sequence: TGTGCCCGCGGGACAGTGGGCCAAGAGACCCAGTACTTC.

V and J are TRBV29-1 and TRBJ2-5, with a weak D call TRBD2 (6 bases). V dropped 8 bases and J dropped 2 bases, with 15 bases sitting between them. The CDR3 loop spans 13 amino acids. CDR1 and CDR2 from the germline V gene are SQVTM and ANQGSEA. CDR3 sequence reads: CSFCLAGQETQYF. CDR3 in DNA: TGCAGCTTCTGTCTTGCGGGGCAAGAGACCCAGTACTTC.

This chain connects TRBV9 to TRBJ2-2; 10 bases are shared with TRBD1. V lost 4 bases to trimming and J lost 6 bases; unmatched junction nucleotides: 9. Germline V gene data show CDR1 as SGDLS and CDR2 as YYNGEE. CDR3 length: 16 amino acids. Written as DNA, the CDR3 is TGTGCCAGCAGCCCCCGGGACAGGGGTGGGTCCGGGGAGCTGTTTTTT. Translation: CASSPRDRGGSGELFF. The complete variable domain, with remaining parts taken from reference TRBV9 and TRBJ2-2, reads DSGVTQTPKHLITATGQRVTLRCSPRSGDLSVYWYQQSLDQGLQFLIQYYNGEERAKGNILERFSAQQFPDLHSELNLSSLELGDSALYFCASSPRDRGGSGELFFGEGSRLTVL.

V is TRBV15 and J is TRBJ1-4, with a possible D match to TRBD1 (5 bases). The CDR3 contains 14 residues. The V end lost 4 bases, the J end lost 4 bases, and 10 bases lay between the germline ends. The germline V gene encodes CDR1 LNHNV and CDR2 YYDKDF (reference sequence). CDR3 protein: CATSKTEINEKLFF. CDR3 nucleotides: TGTGCCACCAGCAAGACAGAAATTAATGAAAAACTGTTTTTT.